The clone carrying this T cell receptor beta chain was recorded only once. The target antigen is unknown. The record originates from a study of cytomegalovirus exposure and HLA in healthy donors. Study findings and constraints: Diagnosis of cytomegalovirus status made by the classifier reportedly showed high specificity and sensitivity. The authors enumerated 150 to 200 TCR beta chains as linked to cytomegalovirus.

Generated by immunoSEQ multiplex PCR, the TCRdb table keeps only in-frame clones and is missing some. The data hold about 130,000 clones, with roughly 90% observed a single time. CDR3 length equals 15 residues. After removal of 5 bases from V and 3 bases from J, the junction contained 5 bases not matched to a gene. Germline values: CDR1 SGHRS, CDR2 YFSETQ. The rearrangement joins TRBV5-1 to TRBJ2-3, with 11 bases fitting TRBD2. Source material: PBMCs. This receptor was identified in a man younger than 40 in good health and CMV-seronegative. This chain's CDR3 is CASRSLAGGTDTQYF. CDR3 sequence (DNA): TGCGCCAGCAGATCTCTAGCGGGAGGTACAGATACGCAGTATTTT.